These 10 T cell receptor beta chains originate from one sample sequenced in a study of blood T cell repertoires in COVID-19. Repertoires were generated with immunoSEQ multiplex PCR, while TCRdb's copy carries only in-frame clones and drops some. The table includes roughly 38,000 clones, about 88% detected once. Sequencing was carried out using peripheral blood. These receptors all stem from a man aged 45-65 years in a cohort sampled during active COVID-19.

This clone has only a few counts. The chain uses TRBV7-8 and TRBJ1-5; the D is unclear. With 5 bases removed from V and 9 bases from J, the gap between germline ends came to 11 bases. CDR1 SGHVS and CDR2 FQNEAQ come from the germline V gene. This CDR3 region has 12 residues. The CDR3 reads CASSPEGRPQHF. CDR3 DNA: TGTGCCAGCAGCCCAGAAGGGAGGCCCCAGCATTTT. The whole variable domain, filled in from reference TRBV7-8 and TRBJ1-5, reads GAGVSQSPRYKVAKRGQDVALRCDPISGHVSLFWYQQALGQGPEFLTYFQNEAQLDKSGLPSDRFFAERPEGSVSTLKIQRTQQEDSAVYLCASSPEGRPQHFGDGTRLSIL.

This clone occurred once. This chain connects TRBV27 to TRBJ2-1; no clear D gene. This CDR3 has 15 amino acids. Trimming took off 5 bases at V and 8 bases at J, with 19 bases between the two ends. Germline CDR1 is MNHEY and CDR2 is SMNVEV (reference sequence). The CDR3 spells CASSPGVTALDEQFF. CDR3 coding DNA: TGTGCCAGCAGTCCCGGAGTAACGGCTTTGGATGAGCAGTTCTTC.

V and J are TRBV28 and TRBJ2-7; no clear D. CDR3 size: 14 residues. The V end lost 6 bases, the J end lost 0 bases, and 12 bases lay between the germline ends. Germline V gives CDR1 MDHEN, CDR2 SYDVKM. The CDR3 is CASRLTGSSYEQYV. The DNA for the CDR3 is TGTGCCAGCAGGTTGACGGGTAGCTCCTACGAGCAGTACGTC.

The CDR3 loop reads CASSIGASSGNTIYF. In DNA form, the CDR3 reads TGTGCCAGTAGTATAGGGGCAAGCTCTGGAAACACCATATATTTT. This chain uses TRBV19 with TRBJ1-3; no definite D call. The CDR3 loop spans 15 amino acids. V lost 1 base, J lost 0 bases, and 7 bases lay in between. Germline V gene data show CDR1 as LNHDA and CDR2 as SQIVND (reference sequence).

The rearrangement links TRBV28 to TRBJ2-1; D ambiguous. The CDR3 contains 15 residues. V lost 7 bases and J 0 bases, leaving 13 bases between the germline ends. Germline lookup yields CDR1 MDHEN and CDR2 SYDVKM. CDR3 region: CASTDALLSYNEQFF. The CDR3 nucleotides are TGTGCCAGCACCGATGCACTTCTCTCCTACAATGAGCAGTTCTTC.

This clone was recorded once. Sequence at one end of the junction differs from germline and may be a read error. This chain connects TRBV19 to TRBJ2-1; D gene uncertain. This CDR3 region has 15 residues. Looked up from germline, CDR1 is LNHDA and CDR2 is SQIVND (reference sequence). CDR3 residues: CASSIGGYLDNEQFF. DNA of the CDR3: TGTGCCAGTAGCATAGGCGGCTATCTTGACAATGAGCAGTTCTTC.

This CDR3 is CASSIEAEGLYGYTF. The CDR3 coding sequence is TGTGCCAGTAGTATCGAGGCAGAAGGCCTTTATGGCTACACCTTC. The chain carries TRBV19 and TRBJ1-2, with D hard to call. CDR3 length: 15 residues. V was cut by 3 bases and J by 5 bases, with 16 bases left in between. Germline V gene data show CDR1 as LNHDA and CDR2 as SQIVND (reference sequence).

This chain links TRBV7-8 with TRBJ2-2, with unresolved D. The V end lost 2 bases, the J end lost 6 bases, and 7 bases lay between the germline ends. Germline CDR1 and CDR2: SGHVS and FQNEAQ. The CDR3 is 13 residues long. Here the CDR3 DNA reads TGTGCCAGCAGCTTATCAATAGCCGGGGAGCTGTTTTTT. Translated, it gives CASSLSIAGELFF.

This clone was detected only once. The chain couples TRBV5-6 to TRBJ1-4, with TRBD1 identical over 7 bases. Germline assignment: CDR1 SGHDT and CDR2 YYEEEE. The CDR3 totals 18 residues. The junction had 11 bases not matched to a gene; V was cut back by 0 bases and J by 3 bases. This CDR3 reads CASSLGPSEGAANEKLFF. CDR3 DNA: TGTGCCAGCAGCTTGGGACCCTCAGAGGGGGCGGCTAATGAAAAACTGTTTTTT.

The CDR3 coding sequence is TGTGCTAGTGGTTTGGAGGGGACAGGGGCCTATGGCTACACCTTC. Translating it yields CASGLEGTGAYGYTF. The gene calls are TRBV12-5 and TRBJ1-2; 10 bases line up with TRBD1. The CDR3 consists of 15 residues. The J segment lost 4 bases and the V segment lost 1 base, leaving 3 bases of the junction unmatched. Germline CDR1 and CDR2: LGHNT and FRNRAP.